These T cell receptor beta chains were read from a single sample in a study of OX40 agonist ivuxolimab in advanced cancers. Method: immunoSEQ multiplex PCR; TCRdb's copy keeps in-frame clones and lacks some. Counted here are tens of thousands of clones, approximately 90% occurring once; the ten biggest clones make up 0.3% to 0.45%. The specimen comprised CD4+ or CD8+ T cells sorted from blood, sampled in a trial of the OX40 agonist ivuxolimab. The receptor source for this set is an adult with an advanced solid tumor such as melanoma, head and neck, liver or kidney cancer. CDR3s include the opening cysteine and the closing phenylalanine or tryptophan. A D gene is named only where the DNA matches it firmly. A clone size is listed for some rows: how often the clone was seen (once, few, many), or a class if it is expanded.

j_gene: TRBJ2-7
v_gene: TRBV19
abundance: -
len: 13
d_gene: TRBD2
CDR3aa: CAPLPVAGYEQYF
CDR3nt: TGTGCCCCCCTCCCCGTAGCGGGGTACGAGCAGTACTTC

j_gene: TRBJ2-7
v_gene: TRBV9
abundance: -
len: 17
d_gene: TRBD1
CDR3aa: CASSVALTDRRPYEQYF
CDR3nt: TGTGCCAGCAGCGTAGCCCTCACGGACAGGAGACCCTACGAGCAGTACTTC

j_gene: TRBJ2-5
v_gene: TRBV5-4
abundance: -
len: 18
d_gene: TRBD2
CDR3aa: CASSLGEWYSGGAETQYF
CDR3nt: TGTGCCAGCAGCCTAGGGGAGTGGTATAGCGGGGGGGCAGAGACCCAGTACTTC

j_gene: TRBJ2-3
v_gene: TRBV18
abundance: -
len: 14
d_gene: -
CDR3aa: CASSQGLSSDTQYF
CDR3nt: TGTGCCAGCTCACAGGGACTTAGCTCAGATACGCAGTATTTT

j_gene: TRBJ2-3
v_gene: TRBV6-1
abundance: -
len: 14
d_gene: -
CDR3aa: CASRRELSTDTQYF
CDR3nt: TGTGCCAGCAGGAGGGAACTTAGCACAGATACGCAGTATTTT

j_gene: TRBJ1-5
v_gene: TRBV6-6
abundance: -
len: 14
d_gene: -
CDR3aa: CASSYVQKDQPQHF
CDR3nt: TGTGCCAGCAGTTACGTACAGAAAGATCAGCCCCAGCATTTT

j_gene: TRBJ1-2
v_gene: TRBV7-2
abundance: once
len: 15
d_gene: TRBD1
CDR3aa: CASSLSTTGFNGYTF
CDR3nt: TGTGCCAGCAGCTTATCAACGACAGGGTTCAATGGCTACACCTTC

j_gene: TRBJ1-5
v_gene: TRBV19
abundance: few
len: 11
d_gene: -
CDR3aa: CASNRNQPQHF
CDR3nt: TGTGCCAGTAATCGGAATCAGCCCCAGCATTTT

j_gene: TRBJ1-6
v_gene: TRBV11-2
abundance: -
len: 16
d_gene: -
CDR3aa: CASSSTPGAYNSPLHF
CDR3nt: TGTGCCAGCAGCTCCACCCCCGGAGCTTATAATTCACCCCTCCACTTT

j_gene: TRBJ2-5
v_gene: TRBV7-8
abundance: -
len: 16
d_gene: -
CDR3aa: CASSFNRVPLQETQYF
CDR3nt: TGTGCCAGCAGCTTTAACAGGGTCCCCCTCCAAGAGACCCAGTACTTC

j_gene: TRBJ2-4
v_gene: TRBV6-5
abundance: -
len: 13
d_gene: -
CDR3aa: CASRGTSKNIQYF
CDR3nt: TGTGCCAGCAGAGGGACATCTAAAAACATTCAGTACTTC

j_gene: TRBJ1-5
v_gene: TRBV7-9
abundance: -
len: 16
d_gene: TRBD1
CDR3aa: CASSRLAGQGDQPQHF
CDR3nt: TGTGCCAGCAGCCGTTTGGCCGGACAGGGAGATCAGCCCCAGCATTTT

j_gene: TRBJ2-7
v_gene: TRBV9
abundance: -
len: 13
d_gene: -
CDR3aa: CASRRAPSNEQYF
CDR3nt: TGTGCCAGTCGCCGAGCCCCCTCAAACGAGCAGTACTTC

j_gene: TRBJ1-2
v_gene: TRBV14
abundance: -
len: 15
d_gene: -
CDR3aa: CASSQDPRSRDGYTF
CDR3nt: TGTGCCAGCAGCCAAGATCCTCGGTCCCGAGATGGCTACACCTTC

j_gene: TRBJ1-3
v_gene: TRBV6-1
abundance: -
len: 16
d_gene: -
CDR3aa: CASSEQAARSGNTIYF
CDR3nt: TGTGCCAGCAGTGAACAGGCAGCGCGATCTGGAAACACCATATATTTT

j_gene: TRBJ2-6
v_gene: TRBV5-8
abundance: -
len: 17
d_gene: -
CDR3aa: CASSYEGARSGANVLTF
CDR3nt: TGTGCCAGCAGCTACGAGGGTGCCCGATCTGGGGCCAACGTCCTGACTTTC

j_gene: TRBJ2-7
v_gene: TRBV5-1
abundance: -
len: 15
d_gene: -
CDR3aa: CASSLGFGEGYEQYF
CDR3nt: TGCGCCAGCAGCTTGGGGTTCGGAGAAGGCTACGAGCAGTACTTC

j_gene: TRBJ1-3
v_gene: TRBV9
abundance: -
len: 13
d_gene: TRBD1
CDR3aa: CASSVGGQGAIYF
CDR3nt: TGTGCCAGCAGCGTAGGGGGACAGGGAGCCATATATTTT

j_gene: TRBJ1-5
v_gene: TRBV5-1
abundance: once
len: 15
d_gene: -
CDR3aa: CASSLEGVSNQPQHF
CDR3nt: TGCGCCAGCAGCTTGGAGGGCGTTAGCAATCAGCCCCAGCATTTT

j_gene: TRBJ1-1
v_gene: TRBV29-1
abundance: -
len: 16
d_gene: TRBD1
CDR3aa: CSVEPLSQGRYTEAFF
CDR3nt: TGCAGCGTTGAACCGTTGTCACAGGGGAGATACACTGAAGCTTTCTTT

j_gene: TRBJ2-5
v_gene: TRBV4-2
abundance: -
len: 15
d_gene: -
CDR3aa: CASSQEQGGQETQYF
CDR3nt: TGTGCCAGCAGCCAAGAACAGGGAGGCCAAGAGACCCAGTACTTC

j_gene: TRBJ2-1
v_gene: TRBV12-5
abundance: -
len: 15
d_gene: TRBD1
CDR3aa: CASIRTGSSYNEQFF
CDR3nt: TGTGCTAGCATCCGGACAGGAAGCTCCTACAATGAGCAGTTCTTC

j_gene: TRBJ1-1
v_gene: TRBV6-4
abundance: -
len: 15
d_gene: TRBD1
CDR3aa: CASSTQGGGRTEAFF
CDR3nt: TGTGCCAGCAGTACACAGGGGGGAGGGAGGACTGAAGCTTTCTTT

j_gene: TRBJ2-7
v_gene: TRBV5-1
abundance: -
len: 14
d_gene: -
CDR3aa: CASSPRQDLYEQYF
CDR3nt: TGCGCCAGCAGCCCGAGACAGGACCTCTACGAGCAGTACTTC

j_gene: TRBJ2-1
v_gene: TRBV9
abundance: -
len: 15
d_gene: -
CDR3aa: CASSVAAVGRDEQFF
CDR3nt: TGTGCCAGCAGCGTAGCTGCAGTCGGCCGGGACGAGCAGTTCTTC

j_gene: TRBJ2-3
v_gene: TRBV5-1
abundance: -
len: 12
d_gene: -
CDR3aa: CASSRGQDTQYF
CDR3nt: TGCGCCAGCTCCCGAGGCCAAGATACGCAGTATTTT

j_gene: TRBJ1-4
v_gene: TRBV6-7
abundance: -
len: 15
d_gene: TRBD1
CDR3aa: CASSYSRGPYEKLFF
CDR3nt: TGTGCCAGCAGTTACTCGAGGGGGCCCTATGAAAAACTGTTTTTT

j_gene: TRBJ2-1
v_gene: TRBV4-1
abundance: few
len: 19
d_gene: TRBD1
CDR3aa: CASSQEGGNVARGPVEQFF
CDR3nt: TGCGCCAGCAGCCAAGAAGGGGGTAACGTGGCCAGGGGGCCGGTTGAGCAGTTCTTC

j_gene: TRBJ2-6
v_gene: TRBV18
abundance: -
len: 18
d_gene: TRBD1
CDR3aa: CASSQSGQGGAGANVLTF
CDR3nt: TGTGCCAGCTCACAATCCGGACAGGGGGGCGCTGGGGCCAACGTCCTGACTTTC

j_gene: TRBJ1-2
v_gene: TRBV6-4
abundance: -
len: 15
d_gene: TRBD1
CDR3aa: CASSDTGTGGRGYTF
CDR3nt: TGTGCCAGCAGTGACACCGGGACAGGGGGTCGGGGCTACACCTTC

j_gene: TRBJ1-1
v_gene: TRBV19
abundance: -
len: 15
d_gene: -
CDR3aa: CASSARLRMNTEAFF
CDR3nt: TGTGCCAGTAGTGCCCGACTTAGGATGAACACTGAAGCTTTCTTT

j_gene: TRBJ2-5
v_gene: TRBV7-9
abundance: -
len: 9
d_gene: -
CDR3aa: CASRAGGYF
CDR3nt: TGTGCCAGCAGGGCGGGTGGGTACTTC

j_gene: TRBJ1-1
v_gene: TRBV5-1
abundance: -
len: 16
d_gene: -
CDR3aa: CASSLGLFDGNTEAFF
CDR3nt: TGCGCCAGCAGCTTGGGCCTATTTGATGGGAACACTGAAGCTTTCTTT

j_gene: TRBJ1-5
v_gene: TRBV4-1
abundance: -
len: 14
d_gene: -
CDR3aa: CASSQAEASQPQHF
CDR3nt: TGCGCCAGCAGCCAAGCGGAGGCCAGCCAGCCCCAGCATTTT

j_gene: TRBJ1-1
v_gene: TRBV2
abundance: -
len: 13
d_gene: -
CDR3aa: CASRGSGGTEAFF
CDR3nt: TGTGCCAGCAGGGGGTCGGGCGGCACTGAAGCTTTCTTT

j_gene: TRBJ2-1
v_gene: TRBV30
abundance: -
len: 12
d_gene: -
CDR3aa: CAWTGSYNEQFF
CDR3nt: TGTGCCTGGACAGGCTCCTACAATGAGCAGTTCTTC

j_gene: TRBJ1-5
v_gene: TRBV4-2
abundance: -
len: 15
d_gene: -
CDR3aa: CASSQLHASNQPQHF
CDR3nt: TGTGCCAGCAGCCAACTCCACGCAAGCAATCAGCCCCAGCATTTT

j_gene: TRBJ2-3
v_gene: TRBV19
abundance: -
len: 13
d_gene: -
CDR3aa: CASSIGVTDTQYF
CDR3nt: TGTGCCAGTAGTATAGGCGTCACAGATACGCAGTATTTT

j_gene: TRBJ2-7
v_gene: TRBV10-3
abundance: -
len: 11
d_gene: -
CDR3aa: CAIRQVHEQYF
CDR3nt: TGTGCCATCCGACAGGTTCACGAGCAGTACTTC

j_gene: TRBJ2-1
v_gene: TRBV12-5
abundance: -
len: 15
d_gene: -
CDR3aa: CASGLVRSDYNEQFF
CDR3nt: TGTGCTAGTGGTTTGGTACGGAGTGATTACAATGAGCAGTTCTTC

j_gene: TRBJ1-6
v_gene: TRBV2
abundance: few
len: 14
d_gene: TRBD1
CDR3aa: CATQGGDRDSPLHF
CDR3nt: TGTGCCACCCAGGGAGGGGACAGGGATTCACCCCTCCACTTT

j_gene: TRBJ1-2
v_gene: TRBV10-3
abundance: once
len: 14
d_gene: -
CDR3aa: CAIMIAGAEDGYTF
CDR3nt: TGTGCCATCATGATAGCAGGGGCTGAAGATGGCTACACCTTC

j_gene: TRBJ2-7
v_gene: TRBV6-1
abundance: -
len: 17
d_gene: TRBD2
CDR3aa: CASSAGTSGASSYEQYF
CDR3nt: TGTGCCAGCAGTGCCGGGACTAGCGGGGCAAGCTCCTACGAGCAGTACTTC

j_gene: TRBJ2-2
v_gene: TRBV18
abundance: -
len: 14
d_gene: TRBD2
CDR3aa: CASSPREGTGELFF
CDR3nt: TGTGCCAGCTCACCACGGGAGGGCACCGGGGAGCTGTTTTTT

j_gene: TRBJ1-5
v_gene: TRBV15
abundance: few
len: 13
d_gene: -
CDR3aa: CATSRDSGAQQHF
CDR3nt: TGTGCCACCAGCAGAGATAGCGGGGCCCAGCAGCATTTT

j_gene: TRBJ2-4
v_gene: TRBV19
abundance: -
len: 19
d_gene: TRBD2
CDR3aa: CASSRAGTTSDSAKNIQYF
CDR3nt: TGTGCCAGTTCAAGGGCCGGGACTACCTCAGATTCAGCCAAAAACATTCAGTACTTC

j_gene: TRBJ2-5
v_gene: TRBV19
abundance: -
len: 14
d_gene: TRBD2
CDR3aa: CASAQLAGPGEQYF
CDR3nt: TGTGCCAGTGCTCAGCTAGCGGGGCCGGGAGAGCAGTACTTC

j_gene: TRBJ2-1
v_gene: TRBV4-3
abundance: few
len: 20
d_gene: TRBD2
CDR3aa: CASSQVPPSRGSPLYNEQFF
CDR3nt: TGCGCCAGCAGCCAAGTCCCTCCCTCGCGGGGGTCCCCTCTCTACAATGAGCAGTTCTTC

j_gene: TRBJ2-7
v_gene: TRBV30
abundance: -
len: 16
d_gene: TRBD2
CDR3aa: CAWTKPGGGPSYEQYF
CDR3nt: TGTGCCTGGACCAAGCCCGGCGGGGGACCCTCCTACGAGCAGTACTTC

j_gene: TRBJ2-3
v_gene: TRBV5-4
abundance: -
len: 16
d_gene: TRBD2
CDR3aa: CASSLGLAGIQDTQYF
CDR3nt: TGTGCCAGCAGCTTGGGGCTAGCGGGGATACAAGATACGCAGTATTTT

j_gene: TRBJ1-1
v_gene: TRBV29-1
abundance: few
len: 13
d_gene: -
CDR3aa: CSVRASEVTEAFF
CDR3nt: TGCAGCGTTCGAGCGTCGGAAGTTACTGAAGCTTTCTTT

j_gene: TRBJ2-2
v_gene: TRBV4-2
abundance: -
len: 18
d_gene: TRBD2
CDR3aa: CASSQYGTSGANTGELFF
CDR3nt: TGTGCCAGCAGCCAATACGGGACTAGCGGTGCGAACACCGGGGAGCTGTTTTTT

j_gene: TRBJ2-5
v_gene: TRBV6-6
abundance: -
len: 15
d_gene: TRBD2
CDR3aa: CASSYRGGPLVSQYF
CDR3nt: TGTGCCAGCAGTTACCGCGGGGGGCCCTTAGTATCCCAGTACTTC

j_gene: TRBJ2-2
v_gene: TRBV5-1
abundance: once
len: 15
d_gene: -
CDR3aa: CASSLDSRNTGELFF
CDR3nt: TGCGCCAGCAGCTTGGATAGCAGGAACACCGGGGAGCTGTTTTTT

j_gene: TRBJ1-1
v_gene: TRBV5-4
abundance: -
len: 16
d_gene: TRBD1
CDR3aa: CASSPLQAGGNTEAFF
CDR3nt: TGTGCCAGCAGCCCCCTCCAAGCAGGGGGGAACACTGAAGCTTTCTTT